This TCR beta chain is from a study of response to subunit inactivated influenza vaccine. Trimming took 2 bases from V and 3 from J, leaving 14 bases between them. The CDR3 extends over 14 amino acids. CDR1 is GTSNPN, CDR2 SVGIG, per germline (reference sequence). This clonotype has more than one count but fewer than ten. Its target is unknown. Each CDR3 protein gets one entry after TCRdb re-called the RT-PCR reads with MiXCR. The sample holds about half a million distinct CDR3 sequences, 9.5% to 12% seen once. The study's findings and limits: Few additional T cells are recruited per seasonal influenza vaccination, authors suggested.

This chain joins TRBV30 and TRBJ2-7; tentatively, D is TRBD1 (5 bases). Here the sequenced sample was PBMCs from blood, taken roughly 48 days after vaccination. This TCR derives from a man in his forties or fifties who received an inactivated influenza vaccine. For the CDR3, the DNA is TGTGCCTGGAGTTCTTACAGGAGCGTCTACGAGCAGTACTTC. Protein product: CAWSSYRSVYEQYF. Based on the CDR3 plus reference TRBV30 and TRBJ2-7, the full variable domain is SQTIHQWPATLVQPVGSPLSLECTVEGTSNPNLYWYRQAAGRGLQLLFYSVGIGQISSEVPQNLSASRPQDRQFILSSKKLLLSDSGFYLCAWSSYRSVYEQYFGPGTRLTVT.